This T cell receptor beta chain was obtained from a study of shared T cell receptors in the human thymus. Some clones are missing from TCRdb's copy, which holds only in-frame ones; the method was immunoSEQ multiplex PCR. The data hold about 380,000 clones, with approximately 95% observed a single time. The source of this sequence is a human donor. Sequenced material: thymocytes.

The CDR3 DNA reads TGTGCCAGCAGTGAAAAGGGCCGAGCTAACTATGGCTACACCTTC. It yields the protein CASSEKGRANYGYTF. The chain links TRBV2 to TRBJ1-2; no reliable D call. Trimming took off 2 bases at V and 0 bases at J, with 10 bases between the two ends. The CDR3 has 15 amino acids. The germline gives CDR1 SNHLY, CDR2 FYNNEI.